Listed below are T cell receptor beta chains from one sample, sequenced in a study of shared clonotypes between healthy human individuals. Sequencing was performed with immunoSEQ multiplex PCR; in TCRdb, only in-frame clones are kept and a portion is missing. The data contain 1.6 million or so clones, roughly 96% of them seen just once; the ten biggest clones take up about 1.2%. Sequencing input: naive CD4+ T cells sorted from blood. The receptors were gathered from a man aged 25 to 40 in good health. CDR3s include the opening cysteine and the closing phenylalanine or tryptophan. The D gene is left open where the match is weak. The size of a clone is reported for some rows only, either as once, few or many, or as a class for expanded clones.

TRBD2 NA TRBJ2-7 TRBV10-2 CASSETLAGKGEQYF TGCGCCAGCAGTGAGACTCTAGCGGGAAAAGGCGAGCAGTACTTC
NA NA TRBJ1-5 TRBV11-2 CASSYTGSNQPQHF TGTGCCAGCAGCTACACAGGTAGCAATCAGCCCCAGCATTTT
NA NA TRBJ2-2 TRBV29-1 CSVTGLLTGELFF TGCAGCGTTACGGGACTCCTCACCGGGGAGCTGTTTTTT
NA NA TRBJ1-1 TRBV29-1 CSVGGEAFF TGCAGCGTTGGGGGCGAAGCTTTCTTT
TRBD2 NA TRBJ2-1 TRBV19 CASSISSGIYNEQFF TGTGCCAGTAGTATCTCTAGCGGGATATACAATGAGCAGTTCTTC
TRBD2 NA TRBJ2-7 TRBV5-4 CAIRSSGSLEQYF TGTGCCATCAGATCTAGCGGGAGTCTCGAGCAGTACTTC
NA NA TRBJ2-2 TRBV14 CASSPRLTGELFF TGTGCCAGCAGCCCCAGACTCACCGGGGAGCTGTTTTTT
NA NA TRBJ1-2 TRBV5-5 CASSLARGGAYGYTF TGTGCCAGCAGCTTGGCCCGGGGAGGGGCATATGGCTACACCTTC
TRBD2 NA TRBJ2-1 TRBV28 CASSLSGDNEQFF TGTGCCAGCAGTTTGAGCGGGGACAATGAGCAGTTCTTC
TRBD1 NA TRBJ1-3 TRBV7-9 CASSAHRGSGNTIYF TGTGCCAGCAGCGCACACAGGGGCTCTGGAAACACCATATATTTT
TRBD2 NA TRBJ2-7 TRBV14 CASSHRRDYPGEQYF TGTGCCAGCAGCCATCGCCGGGACTATCCTGGGGAGCAGTACTTC
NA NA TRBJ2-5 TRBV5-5 CASSLLIVALRETQYF TGTGCCAGCAGCTTGTTGATCGTGGCGTTGCGGGAGACCCAGTACTTC
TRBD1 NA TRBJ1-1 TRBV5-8 CASRSDRAEAFF TGTGCCAGCAGATCTGACAGGGCTGAAGCTTTCTTT
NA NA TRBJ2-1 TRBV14 CASSQADEYWVGAENNEQFF TGTGCCAGCAGCCAAGCGGACGAGTACTGGGTTGGAGCGGAGAACAATGAGCAGTTCTTC
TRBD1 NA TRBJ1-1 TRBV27 CASSLLGTVNTEAFF TGTGCCAGCAGTTTATTGGGGACAGTGAACACTGAAGCTTTCTTT
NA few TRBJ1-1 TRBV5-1 CASSLEGTEAFF TGCGCCAGCAGCTTGGAAGGGACTGAAGCTTTCTTT
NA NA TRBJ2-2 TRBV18 CASSPLGRTNTGELFF TGTGCCAGCTCACCTCTGGGACGGACGAACACCGGGGAGCTGTTTTTT
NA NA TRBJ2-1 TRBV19 CASSQAVAGPQFF TGTGCCAGTAGTCAGGCGGTGGCGGGACCGCAGTTCTTC
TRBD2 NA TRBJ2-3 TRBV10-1 CASSDLAGVHTDTQYF TGCGCCAGCAGTGACCTAGCGGGAGTCCACACAGATACGCAGTATTTT
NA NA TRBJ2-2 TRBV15 CATLPAAGSRTGELFF TGTGCCACTCTCCCTGCGGCAGGGAGTAGAACCGGGGAGCTGTTTTTT
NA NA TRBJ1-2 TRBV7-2 CASSLPGRGYGYTF TGTGCCAGCAGCTTACCAGGGAGAGGCTATGGCTACACCTTC
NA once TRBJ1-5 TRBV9 CASSQGVVQPQHF TGTGCCAGCAGCCAAGGGGTGGTTCAGCCCCAGCATTTT
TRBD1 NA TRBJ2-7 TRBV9 CASSARDRDVEQYF TGTGCCAGCAGCGCCCGGGACAGGGACGTCGAGCAGTACTTC
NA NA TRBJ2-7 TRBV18 CASSPNRNYEQYF TGTGCCAGCTCACCAAATAGGAACTACGAGCAGTACTTC
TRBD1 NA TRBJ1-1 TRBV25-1 CANWGQASVGFF TGTGCCAACTGGGGACAGGCCTCCGTAGGTTTCTTT
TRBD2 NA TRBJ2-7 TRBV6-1 CASSATSGPAYEQYF TGTGCCAGCAGTGCAACTAGCGGGCCAGCCTACGAGCAGTACTTC
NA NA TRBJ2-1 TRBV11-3 CASSLVGAGGEQFF TGTGCCAGCAGCTTAGTAGGGGCCGGAGGGGAGCAGTTCTTC
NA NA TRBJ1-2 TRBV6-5 CASSTGAGYTF TGTGCCAGCAGCACAGGTGCCGGCTACACCTTC
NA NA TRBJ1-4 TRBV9 CASSESGGITNEKLFF TGTGCCAGCAGCGAATCAGGAGGGATAACTAATGAAAAACTGTTTTTT
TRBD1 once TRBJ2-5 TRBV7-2 CASSFDRGLETQYF TGTGCCAGCAGCTTCGACAGGGGGCTTGAGACCCAGTACTTC
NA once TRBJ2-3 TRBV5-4 CASSLGDLTDTQYF TGTGCCAGCAGCCTGGGGGACCTCACAGATACGCAGTATTTT
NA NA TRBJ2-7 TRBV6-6 CASSRQVNYEQYF TGTGCCAGCAGCCGACAGGTAAACTACGAGCAGTACTTC
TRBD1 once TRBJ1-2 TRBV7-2 CASSLIRDRGRGYTF TGTGCCAGCAGCTTAATTCGGGACAGGGGACGTGGCTACACCTTC
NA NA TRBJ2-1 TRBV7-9 CAQLGQTSSYNEQFF TGTGCCCAACTCGGACAGACATCCTCCTACAATGAGCAGTTCTTC
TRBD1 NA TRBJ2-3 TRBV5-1 CASSPTGGYDTQYF TGCGCCAGCAGCCCGACAGGGGGCTATGATACGCAGTATTTT
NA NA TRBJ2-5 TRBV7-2 CASSLEGWGETQYF TGTGCCAGCAGCTTAGAGGGCTGGGGGGAGACCCAGTACTTC